The entry below describes one T cell receptor beta chain. Its cognate antigen is unknown. This sample is drawn from a study of shared clonotypes between healthy human individuals. Turning to the study itself: The donor group consisted of two women and a few men, aged 18 to 49.

Whole-study results and caveats: Some clonotypes were shared by all four sorted-subset donors, while others were not shared. The non-shared ones had lower generation probabilities than the shared ones.

Clones were sequenced by immunoSEQ multiplex PCR, and TCRdb holds only the in-frame ones, with some missing. The sample consists of about 960,000 clones, roughly 72% of them appearing once. Per germline, CDR1 SGHRS and CDR2 YFSETQ. The trim removed 0 bases at V and 15 bases at J, leaving 12 bases unmatched. This CDR3 has 15 residues. The source is a man aged 18-30 years in good health. Sample: memory CD4+ T cells sorted from blood. Subset described: CD45RA-negative fraction. The chain combines TRBV5-1 with TRBJ2-6; the match to TRBD1 covers 7 bases. The CDR3 region has the DNA TGCGCCAGCAGCTTGGGTGCCGGGACAGTGTTCGACCTGACTTTC. This translates into CASSLGAGTVFDLTF.